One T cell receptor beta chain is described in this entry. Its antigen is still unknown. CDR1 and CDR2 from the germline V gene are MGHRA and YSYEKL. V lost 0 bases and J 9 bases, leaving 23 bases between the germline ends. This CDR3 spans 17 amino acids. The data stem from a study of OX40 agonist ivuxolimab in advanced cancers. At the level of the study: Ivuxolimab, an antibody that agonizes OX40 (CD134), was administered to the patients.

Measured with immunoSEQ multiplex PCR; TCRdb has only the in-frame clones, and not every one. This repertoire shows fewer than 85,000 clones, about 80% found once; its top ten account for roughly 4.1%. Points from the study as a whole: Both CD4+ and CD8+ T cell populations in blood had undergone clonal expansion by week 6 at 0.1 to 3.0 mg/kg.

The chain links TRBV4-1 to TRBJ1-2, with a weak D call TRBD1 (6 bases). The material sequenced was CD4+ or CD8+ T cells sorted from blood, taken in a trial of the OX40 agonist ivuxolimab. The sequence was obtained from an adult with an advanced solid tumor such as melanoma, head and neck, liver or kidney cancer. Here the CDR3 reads CASSQDVAGAALGRYTF. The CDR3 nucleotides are TGCGCCAGCAGCCAAGATGTGGCAGGGGCCGCCCTGGGGCGCTACACCTTC.